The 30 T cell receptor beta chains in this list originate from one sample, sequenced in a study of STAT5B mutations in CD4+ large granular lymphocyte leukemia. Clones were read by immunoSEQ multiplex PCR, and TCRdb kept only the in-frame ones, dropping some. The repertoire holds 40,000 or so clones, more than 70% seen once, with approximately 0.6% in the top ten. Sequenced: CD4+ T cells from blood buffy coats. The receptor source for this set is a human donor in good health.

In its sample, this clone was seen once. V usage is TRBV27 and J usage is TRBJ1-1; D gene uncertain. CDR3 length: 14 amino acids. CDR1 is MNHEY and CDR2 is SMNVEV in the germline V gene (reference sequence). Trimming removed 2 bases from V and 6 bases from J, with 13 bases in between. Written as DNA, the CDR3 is TGTGCCAGCAGTTTAGTCGGGGTGGCCTCTGAAGCTTTCTTT. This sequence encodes CASSLVGVASEAFF.

The CDR3 region has the DNA TGTGCCAGCAGCTTTTCTCGAAGAGGGTCTGAAGCTTTCTTT. This gives the protein CASSFSRRGSEAFF. The V call is TRBV13, the J call TRBJ1-1; no clear D gene. V lost 3 bases and J lost 6, with 14 bases in between. Germline CDR1 reads PRHDT; CDR2 reads FYEKMQ (reference sequence). The CDR3 has 14 residues.

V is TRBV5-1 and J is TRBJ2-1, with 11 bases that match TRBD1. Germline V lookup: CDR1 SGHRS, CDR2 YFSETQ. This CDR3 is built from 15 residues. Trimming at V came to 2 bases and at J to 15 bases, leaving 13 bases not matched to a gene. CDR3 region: CASSLSGQGALIPFF. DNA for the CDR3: TGCGCCAGCAGCTTATCCGGACAGGGGGCGCTTATTCCGTTCTTC.

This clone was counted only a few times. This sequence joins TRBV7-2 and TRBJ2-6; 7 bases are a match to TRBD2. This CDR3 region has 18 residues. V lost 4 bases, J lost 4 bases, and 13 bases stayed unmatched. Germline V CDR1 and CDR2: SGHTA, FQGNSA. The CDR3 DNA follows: TGTGCCAGCAGCTCGGGGGTAGCGGGTCCTACCGGGGCCAACGTCCTGACTTTC. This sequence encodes CASSSGVAGPTGANVLTF.

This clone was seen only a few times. The CDR3 DNA reads as TGTGCCAGCTCAACCCTGACCGGGAAATCCAATGAGCAGTTCTTC. It codes for CASSTLTGKSNEQFF. The rearrangement links TRBV18 to TRBJ2-1; D perhaps matches TRBD2 (5 bases). V was trimmed by 5 bases and J by 6 bases, leaving 17 bases between them. From germline, CDR1 is KGHSH and CDR2 LQKENI. The CDR3 runs to 15 residues.

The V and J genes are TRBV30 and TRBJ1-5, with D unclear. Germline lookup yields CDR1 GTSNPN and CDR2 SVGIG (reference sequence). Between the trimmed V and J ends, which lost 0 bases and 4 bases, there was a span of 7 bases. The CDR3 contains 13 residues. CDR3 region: CAWSVKGNQPQHF. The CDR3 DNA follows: TGTGCCTGGAGTGTAAAAGGTAATCAGCCCCAGCATTTT.

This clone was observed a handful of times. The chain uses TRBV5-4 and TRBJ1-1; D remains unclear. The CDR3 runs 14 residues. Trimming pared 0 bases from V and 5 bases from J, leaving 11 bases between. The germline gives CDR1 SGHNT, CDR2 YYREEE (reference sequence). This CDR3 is CASSLEWRKTEAFF. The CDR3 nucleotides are TGTGCCAGCAGCTTGGAATGGAGGAAGACTGAAGCTTTCTTT.

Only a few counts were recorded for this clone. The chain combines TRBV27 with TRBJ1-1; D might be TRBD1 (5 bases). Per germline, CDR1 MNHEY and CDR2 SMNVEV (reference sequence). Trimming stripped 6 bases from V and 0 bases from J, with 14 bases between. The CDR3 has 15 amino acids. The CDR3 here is CASSLGGGMNTEAFF. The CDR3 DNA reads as TGTGCCAGCAGCCTTGGGGGGGGAATGAACACTGAAGCTTTCTTT.

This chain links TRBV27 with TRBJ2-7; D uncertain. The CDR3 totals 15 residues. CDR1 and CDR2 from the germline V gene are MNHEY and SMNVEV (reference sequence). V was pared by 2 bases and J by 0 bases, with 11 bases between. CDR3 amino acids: CASSLMWASSYEQYF. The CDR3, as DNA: TGTGCCAGCAGTTTAATGTGGGCGAGCTCCTACGAGCAGTACTTC.

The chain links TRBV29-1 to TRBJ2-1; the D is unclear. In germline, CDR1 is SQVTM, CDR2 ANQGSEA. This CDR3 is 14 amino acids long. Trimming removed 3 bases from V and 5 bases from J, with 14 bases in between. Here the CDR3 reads CSVDGRLIHNEQFF. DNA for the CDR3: TGCAGCGTTGACGGCCGATTGATCCACAATGAGCAGTTCTTC.

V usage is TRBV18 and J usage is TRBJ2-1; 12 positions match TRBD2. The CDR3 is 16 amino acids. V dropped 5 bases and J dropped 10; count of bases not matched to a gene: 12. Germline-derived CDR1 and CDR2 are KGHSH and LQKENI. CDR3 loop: CASSNGLAGSRNEQFF. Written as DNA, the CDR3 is TGTGCCAGCTCAAATGGACTAGCGGGGTCCAGGAACGAGCAGTTCTTC.

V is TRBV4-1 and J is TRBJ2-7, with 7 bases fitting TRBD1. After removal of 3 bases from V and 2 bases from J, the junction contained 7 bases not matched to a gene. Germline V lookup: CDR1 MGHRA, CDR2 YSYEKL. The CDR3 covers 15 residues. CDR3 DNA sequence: TGCGCCAGCAGCCATGGCGTGGGGACAGCCTACGAGCAGTACTTC. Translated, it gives CASSHGVGTAYEQYF.

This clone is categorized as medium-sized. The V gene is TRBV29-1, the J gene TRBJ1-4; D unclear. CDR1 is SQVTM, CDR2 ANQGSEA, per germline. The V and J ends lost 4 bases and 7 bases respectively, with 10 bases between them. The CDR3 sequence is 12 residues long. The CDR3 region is CSVVSVGEKLFF. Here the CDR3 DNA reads TGCAGCGTTGTGTCAGTTGGTGAAAAACTGTTTTTT.

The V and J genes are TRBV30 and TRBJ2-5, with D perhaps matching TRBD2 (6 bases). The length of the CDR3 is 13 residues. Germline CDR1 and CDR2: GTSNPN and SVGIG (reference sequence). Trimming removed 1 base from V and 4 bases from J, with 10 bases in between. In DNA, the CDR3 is TGTGCCTGGAGTGGGGGGGAGGCAGAGACCCAGTACTTC. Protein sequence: CAWSGGEAETQYF.

CDR3 DNA sequence: TGTGCCAGCAGCTTGAGTCTAGCGGGCTACAATGAGCAGTTCTTC. Translation: CASSLSLAGYNEQFF. The chain joins TRBV5-4 to TRBJ2-1, with 8 nucleotides matching TRBD2. The CDR3 is made up of 15 amino acids. Germline trimming cut 1 base from V and 3 bases from J; bases unmatched to any gene: 3. Germline CDR1 and CDR2: SGHNT and YYREEE (reference sequence).

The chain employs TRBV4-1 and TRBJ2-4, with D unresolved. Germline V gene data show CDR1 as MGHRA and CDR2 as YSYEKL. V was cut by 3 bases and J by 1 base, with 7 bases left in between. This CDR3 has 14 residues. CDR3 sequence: CASSQPGAKNIQYF. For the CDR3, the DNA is TGCGCCAGCAGCCAGCCCGGGGCCAAAAACATTCAGTACTTC.

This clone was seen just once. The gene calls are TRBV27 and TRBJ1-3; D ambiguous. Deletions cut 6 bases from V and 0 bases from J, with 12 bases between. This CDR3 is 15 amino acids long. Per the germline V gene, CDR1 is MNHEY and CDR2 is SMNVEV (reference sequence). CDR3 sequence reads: CASRLRTGSGNTIYF. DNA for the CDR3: TGTGCCAGCAGACTCCGGACGGGCTCTGGAAACACCATATATTTT.

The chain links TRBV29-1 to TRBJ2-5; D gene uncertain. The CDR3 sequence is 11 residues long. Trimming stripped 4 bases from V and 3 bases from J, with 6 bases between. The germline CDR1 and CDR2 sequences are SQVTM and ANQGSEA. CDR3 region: CSVGSEETQYF. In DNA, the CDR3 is TGCAGCGTTGGCTCGGAAGAGACCCAGTACTTC.

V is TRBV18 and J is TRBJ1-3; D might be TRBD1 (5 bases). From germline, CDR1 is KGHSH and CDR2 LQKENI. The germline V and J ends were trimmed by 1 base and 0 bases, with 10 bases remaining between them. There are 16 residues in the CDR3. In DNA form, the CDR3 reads TGTGCCAGCTCACCACAGGGGACCACCTCTGGAAACACCATATATTTT. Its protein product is CASSPQGTTSGNTIYF.

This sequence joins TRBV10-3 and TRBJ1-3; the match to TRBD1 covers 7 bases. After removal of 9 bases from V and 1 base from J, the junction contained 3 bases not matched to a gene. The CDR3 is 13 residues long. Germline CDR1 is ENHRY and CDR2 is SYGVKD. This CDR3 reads CAMQGQSGNTIYF. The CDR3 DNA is TGTGCCATGCAGGGACAGTCTGGAAACACCATATATTTT.

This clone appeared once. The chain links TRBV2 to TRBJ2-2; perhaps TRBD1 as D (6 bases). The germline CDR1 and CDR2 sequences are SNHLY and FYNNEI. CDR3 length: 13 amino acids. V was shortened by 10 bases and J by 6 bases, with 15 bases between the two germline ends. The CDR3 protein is CATAKGDAGELFF. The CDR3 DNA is TGTGCCACCGCAAAGGGGGACGCCGGGGAGCTGTTTTTT.

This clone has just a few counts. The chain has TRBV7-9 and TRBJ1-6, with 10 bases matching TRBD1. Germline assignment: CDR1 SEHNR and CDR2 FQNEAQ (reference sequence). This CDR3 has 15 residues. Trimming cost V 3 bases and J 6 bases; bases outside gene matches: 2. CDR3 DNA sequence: TGTGCCAGCAGCTTCGGGACAGGGGTTAATTCACCCCTCCACTTT. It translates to CASSFGTGVNSPLHF.

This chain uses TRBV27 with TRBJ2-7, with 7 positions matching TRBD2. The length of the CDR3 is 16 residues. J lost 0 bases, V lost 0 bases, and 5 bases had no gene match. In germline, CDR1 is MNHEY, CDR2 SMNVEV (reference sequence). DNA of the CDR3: TGTGCCAGCAGTTTATCAGGGAGGGGCTTCTCCTACGAGCAGTACTTC. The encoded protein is CASSLSGRGFSYEQYF.

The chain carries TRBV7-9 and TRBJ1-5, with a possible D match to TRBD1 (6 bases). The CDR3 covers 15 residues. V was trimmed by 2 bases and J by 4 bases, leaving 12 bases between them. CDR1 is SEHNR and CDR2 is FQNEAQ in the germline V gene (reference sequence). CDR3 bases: TGTGCCAGCAGCTTAAGGGGGGGAGAAAATCAGCCCCAGCATTTT. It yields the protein CASSLRGGENQPQHF.

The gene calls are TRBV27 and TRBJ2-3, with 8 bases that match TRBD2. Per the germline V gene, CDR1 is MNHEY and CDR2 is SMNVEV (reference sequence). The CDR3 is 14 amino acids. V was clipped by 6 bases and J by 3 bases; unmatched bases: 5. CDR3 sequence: CASRASGRTDTQYF. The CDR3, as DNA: TGTGCCAGCAGAGCCAGCGGGAGAACAGATACGCAGTATTTT.

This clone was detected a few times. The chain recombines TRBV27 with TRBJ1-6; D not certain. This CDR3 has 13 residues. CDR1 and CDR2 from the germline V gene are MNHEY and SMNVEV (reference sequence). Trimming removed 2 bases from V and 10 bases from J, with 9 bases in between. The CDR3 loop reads CASSLGLQSPLHF. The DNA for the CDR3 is TGTGCCAGCAGTTTAGGGTTACAGTCACCCCTCCACTTT.

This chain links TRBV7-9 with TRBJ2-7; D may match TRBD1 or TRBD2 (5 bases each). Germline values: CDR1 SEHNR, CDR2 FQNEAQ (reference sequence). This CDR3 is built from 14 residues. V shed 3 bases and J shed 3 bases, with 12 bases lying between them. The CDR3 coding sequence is TGTGCCAGCAGCTTTGGGGGTATAGTCTACGAGCAGTACTTC. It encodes CASSFGGIVYEQYF.

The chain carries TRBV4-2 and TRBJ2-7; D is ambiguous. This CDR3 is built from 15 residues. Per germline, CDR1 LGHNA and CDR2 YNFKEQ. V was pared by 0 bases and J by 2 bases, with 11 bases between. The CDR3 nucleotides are TGTGCCAGCAGCCAAGATTTCGGCCCTACCTACGAGCAGTACTTC. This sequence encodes CASSQDFGPTYEQYF.

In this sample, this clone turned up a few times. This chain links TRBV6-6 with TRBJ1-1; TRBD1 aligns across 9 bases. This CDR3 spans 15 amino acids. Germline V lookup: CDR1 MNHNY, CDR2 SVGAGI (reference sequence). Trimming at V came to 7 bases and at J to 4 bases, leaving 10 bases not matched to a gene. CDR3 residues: CASTPDRGYGTEAFF. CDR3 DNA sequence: TGTGCCAGCACCCCCGACAGGGGGTATGGCACTGAAGCTTTCTTT.

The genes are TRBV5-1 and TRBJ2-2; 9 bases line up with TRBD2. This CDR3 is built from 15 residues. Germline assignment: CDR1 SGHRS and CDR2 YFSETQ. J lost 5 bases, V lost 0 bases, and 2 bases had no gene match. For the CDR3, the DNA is TGCGCCAGCAGCTTGGCTAGCGGGGCTACCGGGGAGCTGTTTTTT. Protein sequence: CASSLASGATGELFF.